Below are 2 T cell receptor beta chains sequenced from a single sample in a study of blood T cells in healthy people across ages (dated by TCRdb to 2015 to 2017). Library method: 5' RACE. The run used an Illumina HiSeq 2500. A second PCR of roughly 7 to 11 cycles was performed with a sample-barcoded 5' primer and a J-beta primer mix. The public reads were reanalyzed by TCRdb: fastp trimming at Q25, MiXCR alignment, in-frame beta chains only. Rows matching on CDR3 protein sequence are summarized as one entry with the most common DNA and genes. Here the sample has more than 1.4 million distinct CDR3 sequences; around two fifths occur a single time. The ten largest clones capture 6.5% to 10% of the sample. Sequenced input: blood. These receptors all stem from a woman between 18 and 30 years old in good health.

This clonotype has only one observation. This chain joins TRBV11-1 and TRBJ2-3, with 11 bases identical to TRBD2. CDR3 length: 21 amino acids. J gave up 2 bases and V 6 bases, and 22 bases lay outside the gene matches. Per germline, CDR1 SGHAT and CDR2 FQDESV (reference sequence). CDR3 sequence reads: CASSSQWGSGRAVESTDTQYF. Here the CDR3 DNA reads TGTGCCAGCAGTTCCCAATGGGGTAGCGGGAGGGCCGTGGAGTCCACAGATACGCAGTATTTT.

The rearrangement links TRBV4-2 to TRBJ2-7; no firm D call. Germline lookup yields CDR1 LGHNA and CDR2 YNFKEQ. V lost 1 base and J lost 0, with 13 bases in between. The CDR3 has 16 amino acids. The CDR3 nucleotides are TGTGCCAGCAGCCAAGGCACGGACCCCTTCTCCTACGAGCAGTACTTC. Protein: CASSQGTDPFSYEQYF.